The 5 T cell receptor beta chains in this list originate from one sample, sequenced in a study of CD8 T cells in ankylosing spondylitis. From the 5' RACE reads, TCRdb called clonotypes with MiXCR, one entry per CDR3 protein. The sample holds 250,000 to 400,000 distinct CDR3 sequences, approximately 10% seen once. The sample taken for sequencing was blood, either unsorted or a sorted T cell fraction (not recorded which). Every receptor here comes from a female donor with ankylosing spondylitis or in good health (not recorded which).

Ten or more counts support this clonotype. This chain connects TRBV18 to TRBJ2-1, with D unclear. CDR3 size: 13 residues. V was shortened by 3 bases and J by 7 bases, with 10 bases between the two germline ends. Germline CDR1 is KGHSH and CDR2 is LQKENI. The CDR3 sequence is CASSPSLDNEQFF. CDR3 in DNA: TGTGCCAGCTCACCTTCGTTAGATAATGAGCAGTTCTTC.

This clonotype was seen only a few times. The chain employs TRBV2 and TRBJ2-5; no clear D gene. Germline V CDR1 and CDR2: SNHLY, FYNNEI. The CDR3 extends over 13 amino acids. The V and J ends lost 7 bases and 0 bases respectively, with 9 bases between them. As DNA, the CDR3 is TGTGCCAGCACGAACCCAAACCAAGAGACCCAGTACTTC. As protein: CASTNPNQETQYF.

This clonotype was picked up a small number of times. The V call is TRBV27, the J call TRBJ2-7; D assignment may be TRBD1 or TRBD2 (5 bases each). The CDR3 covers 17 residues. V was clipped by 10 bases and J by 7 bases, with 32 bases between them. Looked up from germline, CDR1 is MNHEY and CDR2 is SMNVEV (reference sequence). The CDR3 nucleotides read TGTGCCACCCGGAAGTATGGCAGGGACCCGGCCTTGGGGGAGCAGTACTTC. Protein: CATRKYGRDPALGEQYF.

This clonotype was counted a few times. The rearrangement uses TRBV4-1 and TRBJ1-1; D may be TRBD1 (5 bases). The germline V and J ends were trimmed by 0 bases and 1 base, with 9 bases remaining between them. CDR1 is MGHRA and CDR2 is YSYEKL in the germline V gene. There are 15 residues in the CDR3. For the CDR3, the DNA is TGCGCCAGCAGCCAAGATCCGCAGGGGAACACTGAAGCTTTCTTT. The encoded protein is CASSQDPQGNTEAFF.

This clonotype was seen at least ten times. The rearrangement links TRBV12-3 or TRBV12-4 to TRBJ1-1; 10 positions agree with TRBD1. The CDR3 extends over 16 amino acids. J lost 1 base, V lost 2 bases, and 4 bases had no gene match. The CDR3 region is CASSLQTGGWNTEAFF. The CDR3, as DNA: TGTGCCAGCAGTTTACAGACAGGGGGCTGGAACACTGAAGCTTTCTTT.